The 15 T cell receptor beta chains below come from one sample, sequenced in a study of shared clonotypes between healthy human individuals. Profiling relied on immunoSEQ multiplex PCR, and the TCRdb table lists in-frame clones only, not all of them. The sample has about 1.5 million clones, around 97% seen once. Sequences were obtained from naive CD4+ T cells sorted from blood. The subset here: CD45RA+ positively selected. The receptors originated from a man aged 30-40 years in good health.

The V call is TRBV10-3, the J call TRBJ2-2, with no clear D. Trimming removed 3 bases from V and 4 bases from J, with 9 bases in between. The V gene's germline CDR1 is ENHRY and CDR2 SYGVKD. The CDR3 sequence is 14 residues long. The CDR3 sequence is CAISDGLITGELFF. The CDR3 region has the DNA TGTGCCATCAGTGACGGGTTAATCACCGGGGAGCTGTTTTTT.

As for this clone: This specimen includes other DNA sequences encoding the same CDR3. The CDR3 DNA follows: TGCAGTGCTAGGCGGGCAGATACGCAGTATTTT. Its protein is CSARRADTQYF. The chain has TRBV20-1 and TRBJ2-3, with a weak D call TRBD2 (5 bases). From germline, CDR1 is DFQATT and CDR2 SNEGSKA (reference sequence). This CDR3 has 11 amino acids. Trimming removed 3 bases from V and 4 bases from J, with 5 bases in between.

As concerns this clone: The same CDR3 also results from other DNA sequences found in this sample. The V gene is TRBV18, the J gene TRBJ2-3; D gene uncertain. Germline V lookup: CDR1 KGHSH, CDR2 LQKENI. The V gene lost 1 base and the J gene lost 6 bases, with 5 bases spanning the gap. The CDR3 is 12 residues long. CDR3: CASSPLGDTQYF. CDR3 in DNA: TGTGCCAGCTCACCACTGGGGGATACGCAGTATTTT.

V usage is TRBV10-2 and J usage is TRBJ1-1, with a weak D call TRBD1 (6 bases). The CDR3 covers 12 residues. Germline assignment: CDR1 WSHSY and CDR2 SAAADI. With 4 bases removed from V and 5 bases from J, the gap between germline ends came to 8 bases. The CDR3 sequence: CASSVGGTEAFF. The CDR3, as DNA: TGCGCCAGCAGTGTAGGGGGTACTGAAGCTTTCTTT.

This clone was found once. CDR3 amino acids: CASSMGNTDTQYF. CDR3 sequence (DNA): TGTGCCAGCAGCATGGGAAACACAGATACGCAGTATTTT. This chain connects TRBV6-5 to TRBJ2-3; D is ambiguous. The length of the CDR3 is 13 residues. Germline loops: CDR1 MNHEY, CDR2 SVGAGI. Deletions cut 6 bases from V and 2 bases from J, with 9 bases between.

This chain links TRBV19 with TRBJ1-1, with D uncertain. This CDR3 is built from 14 residues. Trimming removed 3 bases at V and 4 bases at J, with 12 bases between. The germline V gene encodes CDR1 LNHDA and CDR2 SQIVND (reference sequence). The CDR3 region is CASSMDGSGTEAFF. The CDR3 DNA follows: TGTGCCAGTAGTATGGACGGGAGCGGCACTGAAGCTTTCTTT.

The chain has TRBV2 and TRBJ2-7; the match to TRBD1 covers 8 bases. Germline CDR1 is SNHLY and CDR2 is FYNNEI. J gave up 6 bases and V 6 bases, and 7 bases lay outside the gene matches. This CDR3 is 13 amino acids long. The CDR3 reads CASRMSTGGEQYF. DNA for the CDR3: TGTGCCAGCAGGATGTCCACAGGGGGCGAGCAGTACTTC.

The chain has TRBV12-5 and TRBJ2-2; D may be TRBD1 (6 bases). V was shortened by 3 bases and J by 2 bases, with 16 bases between the two germline ends. Germline CDR1 and CDR2: LGHNT and FRNRAP. The CDR3 is 17 amino acids. CDR3 sequence reads: CASGFLQGSLNTGELFF. As DNA, the CDR3 is TGTGCTAGTGGTTTCCTACAGGGAAGCTTAAACACCGGGGAGCTGTTTTTT.

The rearrangement links TRBV18 to TRBJ1-2; D is unclear. Looked up from germline, CDR1 is KGHSH and CDR2 is LQKENI. Trimming cost V 6 bases and J 8 bases, with 13 bases left between them. CDR3 size: 12 residues. For the CDR3, the DNA is TGTGCCAGCTCGCCTCTGTCAAAAGGCTACACCTTC. It yields the protein CASSPLSKGYTF.

As concerns this clone: Different DNA sequences within this sample yield the same CDR3. The CDR3 DNA reads as TGCAGTGCTTCTAACTATGGCTACACCTTC. It specifies CSASNYGYTF. The V gene is TRBV20-1, the J gene TRBJ1-2; D is ambiguous. Trimming removed 5 bases at V and 0 bases at J, with 1 base between. This CDR3 has 10 amino acids. CDR1 is DFQATT, CDR2 SNEGSKA, per germline (reference sequence).

The rearrangement joins TRBV18 to TRBJ1-2; D is unresolved. The CDR3 covers 13 residues. V lost 3 bases and J lost 3, with 8 bases in between. CDR1 and CDR2 from the germline V gene are KGHSH and LQKENI. The CDR3 is CASSPDRYYGYTF. CDR3 coding DNA: TGTGCCAGCTCACCCGACCGCTACTATGGCTACACCTTC.

The chain uses TRBV7-9 and TRBJ2-2, with 8 positions matching TRBD1. This CDR3 is built from 14 residues. V lost 5 bases and J lost 2; bases outside the gene matches: 1. CDR1 is SEHNR and CDR2 is FQNEAQ in the germline V gene (reference sequence). The CDR3, as DNA: TGTGCCAGCAGCGGGACAGGAAACACCGGGGAGCTGTTTTTT. Its translation: CASSGTGNTGELFF.

In DNA, the CDR3 is TGTGCCAGCGCGGGGGGGCCCGCAATCGCAGATACGCAGTATTTT. Encoded protein: CASAGGPAIADTQYF. The chain has TRBV9 and TRBJ2-3; 9 positions agree with TRBD2. V gave up 7 bases and J gave up 4 bases; unmatched junction bases: 10. Germline assignment: CDR1 SGDLS and CDR2 YYNGEE. The CDR3 length is 15 residues.

The CDR3 sequence is CARGLGYQETQYF. CDR3 in DNA: TGTGCCAGGGGGCTGGGCTACCAAGAGACCCAGTACTTC. V gene TRBV2 combines with J gene TRBJ2-5, with a possible D match to TRBD1 (5 bases). This CDR3 comprises 13 residues. V lost 9 bases and J 0 bases, leaving 11 bases between the germline ends. In germline, CDR1 is SNHLY, CDR2 FYNNEI.

The chain combines TRBV5-8 with TRBJ1-2, with a tentative D call TRBD1 (6 bases). Trimming took off 2 bases at V and 4 bases at J, with 9 bases between the two ends. The length of the CDR3 is 13 residues. CDR1 SGHTS and CDR2 YDEGEE come from the germline V gene. The DNA of the CDR3 is TGTGCCAGCAGCTTTGGCAGGGGCTATGGCTACACCTTC. It specifies CASSFGRGYGYTF.